This record concerns one TCR beta chain sequence. Germline CDR1 and CDR2: LNHNV and YYDKDF (reference sequence). The CDR3 sequence is 13 residues long. V dropped 2 bases and J dropped 6 bases, with 8 bases sitting between them. The data are from a study of T cell changes during pregnancy in multiple sclerosis. Libraries were prepared by immunoSEQ multiplex PCR; TCRdb keeps only in-frame clonotypes and omits some of them. The sample has approximately 52,000 clones, 85% to 95% seen once. Specimen: CD4+ T cells from peripheral blood mononuclear cells, collected in the second trimester of pregnancy. This clonotype was sampled from a female donor in good health, enrolled as a control in a pregnancy study. The V gene is TRBV15, the J gene TRBJ2-1; D gene uncertain. CDR3 residues: CATSRTLGNEQFF. CDR3 coding DNA: TGTGCCACCAGCAGAACTCTAGGCAATGAGCAGTTCTTC.